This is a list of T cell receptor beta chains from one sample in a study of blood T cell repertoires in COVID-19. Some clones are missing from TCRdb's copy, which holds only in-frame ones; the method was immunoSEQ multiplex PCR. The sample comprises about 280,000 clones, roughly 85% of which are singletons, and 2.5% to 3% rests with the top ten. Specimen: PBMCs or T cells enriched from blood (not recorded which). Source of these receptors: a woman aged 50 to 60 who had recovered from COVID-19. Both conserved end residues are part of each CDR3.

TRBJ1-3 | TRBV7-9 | CASRASGNTIYF
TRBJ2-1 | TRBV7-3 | CASSLQGLAGTYNEQFF
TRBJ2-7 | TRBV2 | CASKSEGRGRGEQYF
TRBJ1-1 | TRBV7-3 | CASSLMVGGGSEAFF
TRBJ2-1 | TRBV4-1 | CASSQEQGTSGYSYNEQFF
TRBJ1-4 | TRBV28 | CASSFQSGVNEKLFF
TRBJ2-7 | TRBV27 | CASSKGLGGTYEQYF
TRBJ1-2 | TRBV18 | CASSERTGGVNYGYTF
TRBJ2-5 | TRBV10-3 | CAISTNGLAGKETQYF
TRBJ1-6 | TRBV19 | CASKGQGRNSPLHF
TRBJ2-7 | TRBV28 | CASSLFRTGAYEQYF